The next 21 T cell receptor beta chains were all read from a single sample in a study of shared clonotypes between healthy human individuals. Sequencing was performed with immunoSEQ multiplex PCR; in TCRdb, only in-frame clones are kept and a portion is missing. Of approximately 2.5 million clones listed, approximately 94% are singletons. What was sequenced was naive CD4+ T cells sorted from blood. As for subset: CD45RA+ positively selected. The receptor set was obtained from a man in his late teens or twenties in good health.

The chain joins TRBV7-9 to TRBJ2-7; 10 bases line up with TRBD2. Germline trimming cut 5 bases from V and 6 bases from J; bases unmatched to any gene: 16. The CDR3 spans 17 residues. CDR1 is SEHNR, CDR2 FQNEAQ, per germline (reference sequence). For the CDR3, the DNA is TGTGCCAGCAGCCCATGGGGGGGTCTAGCGGGAGAGGTCGAGCAGTACTTC. It is translated as CASSPWGGLAGEVEQYF.

V is TRBV10-3 and J is TRBJ2-3; the D is unclear. V lost 5 bases and J 0 bases, leaving 9 bases between the germline ends. Germline lookup yields CDR1 ENHRY and CDR2 SYGVKD. There are 14 residues in the CDR3. The DNA of the CDR3 is TGTGCCATCAGTTATGTTCTTAGCACAGATACGCAGTATTTT. This encodes CAISYVLSTDTQYF.

This chain links TRBV6-5 with TRBJ2-3, with D perhaps TRBD2 (5 bases). CDR3 length: 15 amino acids. Trimming stripped 2 bases from V and 3 bases from J, with 12 bases between. Germline V CDR1 and CDR2: MNHEY, SVGAGI. CDR3 sequence: CASSYDGRVTDTQYF. The DNA of the CDR3 is TGTGCCAGCAGTTACGATGGGCGGGTTACAGATACGCAGTATTTT.

The chain combines TRBV10-3 with TRBJ2-1; D uncertain. This CDR3 contains 11 residues. The V gene lost 11 bases and the J gene lost 9 bases, with 14 bases spanning the gap. Germline CDR1 is ENHRY and CDR2 is SYGVKD. This CDR3 reads CAARMGVEQFF. The CDR3 region has the DNA TGTGCCGCCCGCATGGGCGTTGAGCAGTTCTTC.

This clone came up once. This chain connects TRBV6-7 to TRBJ2-1; 10 nucleotides line up with TRBD2. TRBV6-7 is flagged as an ORF with uncertain function. Germline trimming cut 6 bases from V and 8 bases from J; bases unmatched to any gene: 10. CDR3 length equals 15 residues. The CDR3 loop is CASSSQAGGGYEQFF. Here the CDR3 DNA reads TGTGCCAGCAGCTCCCAAGCGGGAGGGGGTTATGAGCAGTTCTTC.

This sequence joins TRBV15 and TRBJ2-5, with 7 bases fitting TRBD2. Looked up from germline, CDR1 is LNHNV and CDR2 is YYDKDF (reference sequence). This CDR3 contains 16 residues. Losses at the gene ends were 5 bases for V and 1 base for J; bases not matched to a gene: 10. For the CDR3, the DNA is TGTGCCACCAGCTCAAGGGGAGGGGACCTCCAAGAGACCCAGTACTTC. Translated: CATSSRGGDLQETQYF. The full variable domain, completed using reference TRBV15 and TRBJ2-5, is DAMVIQNPRYQVTQFGKPVTLSCSQTLNHNVMYWYQQKSSQAPKLLFHYYDKDFNNEADTPDNFQSRRPNTSFCFLDIRSPGLGDTAMYLCATSSRGGDLQETQYFGPGTRLLVL.

About this clone itself: The identical CDR3 is also encoded by other nucleotide sequences in the sample. The V and J genes are TRBV5-1 and TRBJ1-6; TRBD1 might be the D (5 bases). Trimming stripped 2 bases from V and 0 bases from J, with 9 bases between. The CDR3 is made up of 16 amino acids. The V gene's germline CDR1 is SGHRS and CDR2 YFSETQ. The DNA for the CDR3 is TGCGCCAGCAGCTTTGGGGGAAGCTCCTATAATTCACCCCTCCACTTT. The encoded protein is CASSFGGSSYNSPLHF.

Turning to this clone: Other DNA sequences in this specimen translate into the identical CDR3. The genes are TRBV25-1 and TRBJ2-3; maybe TRBD2 (5 bases). V was shortened by 2 bases and J by 0 bases, with 6 bases between the two germline ends. This CDR3 is 14 amino acids long. Looked up from germline, CDR1 is MGHDK and CDR2 is SYGVNS. The CDR3 DNA reads as TGTGCCAGCAGTGAAAGAGGGAGCACAGATACGCAGTATTTT. This translates into CASSERGSTDTQYF.

On this clone: Additional DNA sequences in this sample encode the identical CDR3. The genes are TRBV2 and TRBJ1-5, with D tentatively TRBD1 (6 bases). Trimming cost V 4 bases and J 1 base, with 11 bases left between them. CDR1 is SNHLY and CDR2 is FYNNEI in the germline V gene. This CDR3 has 15 amino acids. This chain's CDR3 is CASSAERGSNQPQHF. Written as DNA, the CDR3 is TGTGCCAGCAGTGCCGAGAGGGGGAGCAATCAGCCCCAGCATTTT. The full variable domain, completed using reference TRBV2 and TRBJ1-5, is EPEVTQTPSHQVTQMGQEVILRCVPISNHLYFYWYRQILGQKVEFLVSFYNNEISEKSEIFDDQFSVERPDGSNFTLKIRSTKLEDSAMYFCASSAERGSNQPQHFGDGTRLSIL.

V gene TRBV27 combines with J gene TRBJ1-1; TRBD1 matches at 7 bases. After removal of 8 bases from V and 3 bases from J, the junction contained 6 bases not matched to a gene. Germline V gene lookup returns CDR1 MNHEY and CDR2 SMNVEV (reference sequence). CDR3 length: 13 residues. The CDR3 reads CASRRQGDTEAFF. In nucleotides, the CDR3 is TGTGCCAGCCGCCGGCAGGGGGACACTGAAGCTTTCTTT.

Note on this clone: Other DNA sequences from this sample encode an identical CDR3 as well. The chain links TRBV5-6 to TRBJ2-2; maybe TRBD1 (6 bases). CDR1 is SGHDT and CDR2 is YYEEEE in the germline V gene. Deletions cut 4 bases from V and 6 bases from J, with 7 bases between. This CDR3 contains 12 residues. For the CDR3, the DNA is TGTGCCAGCAGCCCAGGGGCCGGGGAGCTGTTTTTT. Protein sequence: CASSPGAGELFF.

This clone is a singleton in its sample. V is TRBV28 and J is TRBJ1-1; D gene ambiguous. Germline V gene lookup returns CDR1 MDHEN and CDR2 SYDVKM. Trimming cost V 2 bases and J 4 bases, with 2 bases left between them. The CDR3 sequence is 11 residues long. As DNA, the CDR3 is TGTGCCAGCAGTTTAGCCACTGAAGCTTTCTTT. Translating gives CASSLATEAFF. The full variable domain, its missing parts supplied by reference TRBV28 and TRBJ1-1, is DVKVTQSSRYLVKRTGEKVFLECVQDMDHENMFWYRQDPGLGLRLIYFSYDVKMKEKGDIPEGYSVSREKKERFSLILESASTNQTSMYLCASSLATEAFFGQGTRLTVV.

A remark on this clone: Other DNA sequences in the sample encode the same CDR3. V and J are TRBV5-1 and TRBJ2-3; D is uncertain. CDR1 is SGHRS, CDR2 YFSETQ, per germline. The CDR3 runs 14 residues. The V end was cut by 0 bases, the J end by 6 bases, with 11 bases between. CDR3 loop: CASSLGGLGDTQYF. CDR3 nucleotides: TGCGCCAGCAGCTTGGGTGGCCTTGGGGATACGCAGTATTTT.

The table lists this clone with a few counts. The V call is TRBV5-4, the J call TRBJ1-1, with a tentative D call TRBD1 (6 bases). This CDR3 spans 16 amino acids. Germline V gene data show CDR1 as SGHNT and CDR2 as YYREEE (reference sequence). The V gene lost 0 bases and the J gene lost 1 base, with 13 bases spanning the gap. As DNA, the CDR3 is TGTGCCAGCAGCTTGGGGGCAGGGGATAGGAACACTGAAGCTTTCTTT. This encodes CASSLGAGDRNTEAFF.

In DNA, the CDR3 is TGTGCCAGCAGCTTAGCGTCGGGAATGAACACTGAAGCTTTCTTT. Its protein is CASSLASGMNTEAFF. The chain recombines TRBV7-2 with TRBJ1-1, with D hard to call. The CDR3 runs 15 residues. The V and J ends lost 0 bases and 0 bases respectively, with 8 bases between them. The germline CDR1 and CDR2 sequences are SGHTA and FQGNSA.

This clone has only a few counts. This CDR3 is also generated by other DNA sequences in the sample. The CDR3: CASSFSGGQETQYF. CDR3 coding DNA: TGCGCCAGCAGCTTTTCGGGGGGACAAGAGACCCAGTACTTC. The rearrangement links TRBV5-1 to TRBJ2-5; 7 nucleotides agree with TRBD2. Trimming cost V 2 bases and J 2 bases; bases outside gene matches: 3. Germline values: CDR1 SGHRS, CDR2 YFSETQ. The CDR3 runs 14 residues.

The rearrangement uses TRBV5-4 and TRBJ1-6, with D unclear. CDR1 and CDR2 from the germline V gene are SGHNT and YYREEE (reference sequence). V was shortened by 4 bases and J by 10 bases, with 12 bases between the two germline ends. This CDR3 spans 13 amino acids. CDR3 region: CASSLDRRSPLHF. The CDR3 coding sequence is TGTGCCAGCAGCCTGGACCGGAGGTCACCCCTCCACTTT.

Comment on this clone: The identical CDR3 is also encoded by other nucleotide sequences in the sample. The V and J genes are TRBV6-1 and TRBJ1-4; D is unclear. CDR3 size: 14 residues. Germline V gene lookup returns CDR1 MNHNS and CDR2 SASEGT. Between the trimmed V and J ends, which lost 1 base and 4 bases, there was a span of 7 bases. As DNA, the CDR3 is TGTGCCAGCAGTGAAGGGACGGTTAATGAAAAACTGTTTTTT. Protein product: CASSEGTVNEKLFF.

This clone was recorded once. The J gene is TRBJ2-7, the V gene TRBV5-1; D is unclear. The CDR3 spans 13 residues. The V gene's germline CDR1 is SGHRS and CDR2 YFSETQ. Trimming removed 1 base from V and 2 bases from J, with 7 bases in between. This chain's CDR3 is CASSLIATYEQYF. In DNA, the CDR3 is TGCGCCAGCAGCTTGATCGCAACCTACGAGCAGTACTTC.

This chain joins TRBV10-3 and TRBJ1-1; D call uncertain. CDR1 is ENHRY and CDR2 is SYGVKD in the germline V gene. Between the trimmed V and J ends, which lost 7 bases and 1 base, there was a span of 10 bases. The CDR3 is made up of 13 amino acids. The chain's CDR3 is CAIKKRENTEAFF. Written as DNA, the CDR3 is TGTGCCATCAAAAAGAGGGAGAACACTGAAGCTTTCTTT.

This clone was seen a few times. This chain uses TRBV2 with TRBJ2-2, with D uncertain. The CDR3 is 12 amino acids. Germline loops: CDR1 SNHLY, CDR2 FYNNEI. The ends were cut back, 3 bases at V and 2 bases at J, with 1 base in the middle. CDR3 in DNA: TGTGCCAGCAGTGATAACACCGGGGAGCTGTTTTTT. It translates to CASSDNTGELFF.